What follows is one T cell receptor (beta chain) and its context. This specimen comes from a study of blood T cell repertoires in COVID-19. Turning to the study itself: Samples representing acute and convalescent COVID-19 were sourced from the United States, Italy and Spain. Sample material is recorded as cDNA or gDNA derived from T cells, B-cell-depleted T cells, or PBMCs.

With V trimmed by 5 bases and J by 2 bases, 6 bases remained unmatched. Germline CDR1 and CDR2: KGHSH and LQKENI. The CDR3 covers 15 residues. Per the original methods: Scientists estimated how many nucleated cells there were by amplifying reference gene primers. Using immunoSEQ multiplex PCR, the repertoire was profiled, and TCRdb retains in-frame clones only, with some absent. From that table come the V and J calls and clone size; the DNA was used to work out D and trimming. The table has 80,000 to 95,000 clones, roughly nine tenths seen once. The V call is TRBV18, the J call TRBJ2-7, with 10 bases fitting TRBD1. The sequenced sample was peripheral blood. The TCR originated in a human donor with active COVID-19. The donor label of this sample is uncertain. The CDR3: CASSARGTGAYEQYF. DNA of the CDR3: TGTGCCAGCTCAGCAAGGGGGACAGGGGCCTACGAGCAGTACTTC.